This T cell receptor (gamma chain) was retrieved from a study of γδ T cells in repeated Plasmodium falciparum infection (dated by TCRdb to the early 2020s). With regard to the full study: The natural-infection arm enrolled Malian children exposed to intense seasonal malaria transmission and compared the Malian children with Australian children matched for age and gender. Malian gammadelta TCR repertoires were analysed cross-sectionally during no-transmission periods and longitudinally across acute febrile malaria episodes. Samples from controlled-infection subjects were taken at baseline, right before selected infections, and 21 days after each infection. The study examined how repeated Plasmodium falciparum infection shapes the human gammadelta T cell repertoire, using natural infection in Mali and controlled human malaria infection. About five malaria-naive U.S. adults underwent four controlled human malaria infections by bites from P. falciparum NF54-infected Anopheles stephensi mosquitoes over 644 days. The research as a whole found: Analysis of inter-individual variability in gammadelta T cell responses was limited by the small size of the controlled-infection cohort. Compared with Australian children, Malian children appeared to have Vdelta2-negative gammadelta TCR repertoires that were more clonally expanded, less diverse and less shared. A highly stable polyclonal repertoire over time and infection, with many inter-individual overlapping TCRgamma sequences, was shown by Vgamma9/Vdelta2+ TCR repertoires. The Malian cohort was drawn from a small rural village made up mostly of one ethnic group, which limits generalizability. In Vdelta2-negative, largely Vdelta1+, gammadelta TCR repertoires, repeated controlled infections appeared to drive waves of new clonotype selection.

Vgamma9/Vdelta2+ and Vdelta2-negative gammadelta T cell populations were flow-sorted from peripheral blood mononuclear cells for bulk TCR repertoire analysis. Including cysteine and phenylalanine, the CDR3 has 18 amino acids. Just the 54-base CDR3 DNA is kept, in frame starting at base 1. CDR1 and CDR2 were assigned from the germline V gene (reference sequence) as GITISATS and ISYDGTV. Library prep was done by multiplex PCR. Sequencing instrument: Illumina MiSeq. From each sorted gammadelta T cell sample, both TCR gamma (TRG) and TCR delta (TRD) chains were sequenced. The published analysis was carried out like this. The repertoire analyses used clonotype tree plots, the accumulated frequency of the top 20 clonotypes, and diversity index (DI) and D75 metrics. Clones were re-identified by TCRdb from the public reads with CATT, and rows with the same DNA were merged. TCRdb assigned the V and J calls; the authors' analysis was not used. Present in this sample are about 30,000 gamma-chain clones, roughly 1.4% of which were seen just once. The ten largest clonotypes hold approximately 20% of the sample.

About this clone: The specificity of this receptor is unknown. TCRdb has a much larger clone's protein, which differs at residue 15 from the translation of this DNA, likely because of a read error; what is shown is the protein translated from the DNA.

Material: gamma-delta T cells from blood. This clonotype originated in a pool of human donors (malaria-infected and uninfected, not separated). This sequence uses TRGV9 and TRGJP. Since TCRdb gives no J gene, matching the DNA to germline was used here to assign it. The CDR3 region has the sequence CALWEVVAQELGKKTKVF. DNA sequence: TGTGCCTTGTGGGAGGTGGTGGCGCAAGAGTTGGGCAAAAAAACCAAGGTATTT.